This TCR beta chain originates from a study of T cell responses to AZD1222 COVID-19 vaccine. J was trimmed by 3 bases and V by 0 bases; bases with no gene match: 14. This CDR3 has 19 residues. Germline V gene data show CDR1 as MNHNS and CDR2 as SASEGT. Some clones are missing from TCRdb's copy, which holds only in-frame ones; the method was immunoSEQ multiplex PCR. The top ten clones hold about 3.6% of a sample with roughly 200,000 clones, about 92% of them seen once. This chain uses TRBV6-1 with TRBJ2-3; 8 nucleotides line up with TRBD1. The sequencing here drew on peripheral blood, taken 28 days after the second dose of the MenACWY control vaccine. The TCR comes from an adult who received the MenACWY meningococcal vaccine as a control. The chain's CDR3 is CASSEAPGGLTQTTDTQYF. The CDR3 nucleotides are TGTGCCAGCAGTGAAGCGCCAGGGGGCCTCACCCAGACGACAGATACGCAGTATTTT.